The source of this T cell receptor (beta chain) is a study of T cell responses to AZD1222 COVID-19 vaccine. Method: immunoSEQ multiplex PCR; TCRdb's copy keeps in-frame clones and lacks some. Found here are fewer than 150,000 clones, 93% of them singletons; the top ten hold 0.75% to 0.95%. About this clone: The antigen remains undetermined.

Study-wide results and caveats: Clonal diversity may have been underestimated, and the donors were mostly white British, with more females than males.

V was clipped by 0 bases and J by 8 bases; unmatched bases: 11. The CDR3 contains 16 residues. Germline V gene sequence: CDR1 MNHEY, CDR2 SVGAGI. The source is an adult in good health. V and J are TRBV6-5 and TRBJ1-2; 8 nucleotides match TRBD1. Specimen: peripheral blood, collected on day 0 of AZD1222 vaccination. DNA for the CDR3: TGTGCCAGCAGTTACTCTTCAGGGGGCTTTTCTCGAGGCTACACCTTC. Translating gives CASSYSSGGFSRGYTF.